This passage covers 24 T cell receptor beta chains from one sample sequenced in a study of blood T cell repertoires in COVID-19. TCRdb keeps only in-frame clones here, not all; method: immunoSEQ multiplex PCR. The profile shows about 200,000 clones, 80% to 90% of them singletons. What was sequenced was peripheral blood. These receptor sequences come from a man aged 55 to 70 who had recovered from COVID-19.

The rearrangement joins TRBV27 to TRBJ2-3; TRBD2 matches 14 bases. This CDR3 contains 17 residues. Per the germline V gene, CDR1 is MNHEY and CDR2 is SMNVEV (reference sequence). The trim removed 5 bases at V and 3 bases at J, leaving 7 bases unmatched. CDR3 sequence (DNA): TGTGCCAGCAGTGTCCGGACTAGCGGGAGGTGGACAGATACGCAGTATTTT. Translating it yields CASSVRTSGRWTDTQYF.

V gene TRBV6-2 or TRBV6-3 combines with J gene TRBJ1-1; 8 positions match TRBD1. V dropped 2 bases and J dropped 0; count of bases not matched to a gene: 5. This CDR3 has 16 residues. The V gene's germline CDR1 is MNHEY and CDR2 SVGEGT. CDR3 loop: CASSYLQGVLNTEAFF. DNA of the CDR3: TGTGCCAGCAGTTACCTACAGGGGGTGCTGAACACTGAAGCTTTCTTT.

CDR3 in amino acids: CASSPGSGRLTGELFF. CDR3 sequence (DNA): TGTGCCAGCAGCCCCGGGAGCGGGAGGCTTACCGGGGAGCTGTTTTTT. The chain joins TRBV5-4 to TRBJ2-2, with 9 bases that match TRBD2. Germline V gene sequence: CDR1 SGHNT, CDR2 YYREEE (reference sequence). V was clipped by 4 bases and J by 5 bases; unmatched bases: 9. CDR3 length equals 16 residues.

DNA of the CDR3: TGTGCCAGCAGCTTAGCTTCGGGACAGTACTACGAGCAGTACTTC. Encoded protein: CASSLASGQYYEQYF. V gene TRBV7-6 combines with J gene TRBJ2-7; 7 nucleotides agree with TRBD1. V trimming: 0 bases; J trimming: 3 bases; junction bases outside the gene matches: 5. CDR1 and CDR2 from the germline V gene are SGHVS and FNYEAQ. CDR3 size: 15 residues.

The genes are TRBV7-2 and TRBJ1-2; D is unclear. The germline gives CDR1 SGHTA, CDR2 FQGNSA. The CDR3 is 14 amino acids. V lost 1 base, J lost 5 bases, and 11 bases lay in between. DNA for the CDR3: TGTGCCAGCAGCTTAGAGGCAGGAGGGTATGGCTACACCTTC. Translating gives CASSLEAGGYGYTF.

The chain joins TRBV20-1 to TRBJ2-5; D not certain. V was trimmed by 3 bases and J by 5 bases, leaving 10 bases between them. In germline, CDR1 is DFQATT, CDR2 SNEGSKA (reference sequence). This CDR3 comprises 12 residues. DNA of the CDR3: TGCAGTGCTAGTAAGATCGCGGAGACCCAGTACTTC. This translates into CSASKIAETQYF.

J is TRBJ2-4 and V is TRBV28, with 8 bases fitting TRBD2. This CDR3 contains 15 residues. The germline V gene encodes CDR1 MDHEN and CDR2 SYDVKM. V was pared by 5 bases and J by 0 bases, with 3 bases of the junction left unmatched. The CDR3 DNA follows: TGTGCCAGCAGTCCCGCGGGGGGAGCCAAAAACATTCAGTACTTC. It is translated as CASSPAGGAKNIQYF.

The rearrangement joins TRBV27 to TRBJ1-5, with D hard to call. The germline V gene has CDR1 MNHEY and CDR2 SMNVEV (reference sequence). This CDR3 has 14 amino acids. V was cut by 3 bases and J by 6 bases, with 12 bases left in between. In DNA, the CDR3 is TGTGCCAGCAGTTTCTTGAGCTCTCGTCAGCCCCAGCATTTT. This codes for CASSFLSSRQPQHF.

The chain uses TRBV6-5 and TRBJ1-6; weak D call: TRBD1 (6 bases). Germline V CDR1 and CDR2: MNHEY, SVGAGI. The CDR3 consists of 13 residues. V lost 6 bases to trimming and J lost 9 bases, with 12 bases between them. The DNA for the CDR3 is TGTGCCAGCAGACAACAGGGATTTTCACCCCTCCACTTT. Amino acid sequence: CASRQQGFSPLHF.

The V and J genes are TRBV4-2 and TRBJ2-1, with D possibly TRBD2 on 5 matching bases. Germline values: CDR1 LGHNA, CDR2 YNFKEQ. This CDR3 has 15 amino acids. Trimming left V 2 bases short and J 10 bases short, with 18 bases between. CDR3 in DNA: TGTGCCAGCAGCCAACCCGACCGGGAAGGGTTCGAGCAGTTCTTC. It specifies CASSQPDREGFEQFF.

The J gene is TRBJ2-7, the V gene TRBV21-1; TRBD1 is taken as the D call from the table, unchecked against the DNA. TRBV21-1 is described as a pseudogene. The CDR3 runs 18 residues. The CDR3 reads CASSKEGKSTGDSYEQYF. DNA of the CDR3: TGTGCCAGCAGCAAAGAAGGGAAGAGTACAGGGGACTCCTACGAGCAGTACTTC.

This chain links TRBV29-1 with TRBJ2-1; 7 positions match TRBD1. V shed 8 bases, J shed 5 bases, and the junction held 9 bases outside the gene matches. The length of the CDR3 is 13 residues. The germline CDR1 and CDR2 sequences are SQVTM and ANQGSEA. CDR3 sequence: CSPSDRRDNEQFF. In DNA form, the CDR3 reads TGCAGCCCGTCGGACAGGCGAGACAATGAGCAGTTCTTC.

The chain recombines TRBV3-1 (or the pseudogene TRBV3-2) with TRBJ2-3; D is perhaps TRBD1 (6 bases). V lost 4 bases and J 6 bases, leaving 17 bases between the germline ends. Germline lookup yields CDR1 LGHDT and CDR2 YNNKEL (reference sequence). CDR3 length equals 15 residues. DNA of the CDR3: TGTGCCAGCAGCCTTGATATGGGGGCCAAGGATACGCAGTATTTT. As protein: CASSLDMGAKDTQYF.

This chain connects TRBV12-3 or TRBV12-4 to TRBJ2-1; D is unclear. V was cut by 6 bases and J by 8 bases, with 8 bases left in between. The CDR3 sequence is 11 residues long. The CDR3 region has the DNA TGTGCCAGCAGAGCTAGAGATGAGCAGTTCTTC. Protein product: CASRARDEQFF.

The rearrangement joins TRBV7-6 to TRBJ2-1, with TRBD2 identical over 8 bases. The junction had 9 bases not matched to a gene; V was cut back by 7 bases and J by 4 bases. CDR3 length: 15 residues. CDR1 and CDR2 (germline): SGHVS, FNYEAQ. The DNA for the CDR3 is TGTGCCAGCACCCCAACGGGGGGGCTTTACAATGAGCAGTTCTTC. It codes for CASTPTGGLYNEQFF. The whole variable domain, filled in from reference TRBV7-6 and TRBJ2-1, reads GAGVSQSPRYKVTKRGQDVALRCDPISGHVSLYWYRQALGQGPEFLTYFNYEAQQDKSGLPNDRFSAERPEGSISTLTIQRTEQRDSAMYRCASTPTGGLYNEQFFGPGTRLTVL.

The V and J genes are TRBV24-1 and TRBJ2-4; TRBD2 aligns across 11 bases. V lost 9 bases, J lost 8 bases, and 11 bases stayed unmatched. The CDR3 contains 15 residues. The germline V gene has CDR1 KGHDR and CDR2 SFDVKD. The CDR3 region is CATGVTSGRGDIQYF. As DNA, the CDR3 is TGTGCCACCGGCGTAACTAGCGGGAGAGGGGACATTCAGTACTTC.

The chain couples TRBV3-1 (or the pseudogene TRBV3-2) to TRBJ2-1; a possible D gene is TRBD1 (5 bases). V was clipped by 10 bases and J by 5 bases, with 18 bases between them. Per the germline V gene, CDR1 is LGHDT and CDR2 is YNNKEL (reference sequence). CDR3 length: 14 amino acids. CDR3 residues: CATSVAGANNEQFF. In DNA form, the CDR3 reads TGTGCCACATCTGTTGCTGGGGCGAACAATGAGCAGTTCTTC.

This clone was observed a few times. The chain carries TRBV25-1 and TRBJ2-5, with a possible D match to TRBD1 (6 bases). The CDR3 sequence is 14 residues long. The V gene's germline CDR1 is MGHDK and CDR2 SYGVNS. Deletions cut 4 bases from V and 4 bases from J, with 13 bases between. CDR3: CASSAQSRGETQYF. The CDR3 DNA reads TGTGCCAGCAGTGCCCAATCCAGGGGAGAGACCCAGTACTTC.

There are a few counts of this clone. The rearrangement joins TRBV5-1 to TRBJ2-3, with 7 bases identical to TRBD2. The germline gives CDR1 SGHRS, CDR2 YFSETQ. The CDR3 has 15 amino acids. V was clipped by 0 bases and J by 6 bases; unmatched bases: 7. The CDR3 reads CASSLALSGGDTQYF. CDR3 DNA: TGCGCCAGCAGCTTGGCGCTTTCCGGGGGGGATACGCAGTATTTT.

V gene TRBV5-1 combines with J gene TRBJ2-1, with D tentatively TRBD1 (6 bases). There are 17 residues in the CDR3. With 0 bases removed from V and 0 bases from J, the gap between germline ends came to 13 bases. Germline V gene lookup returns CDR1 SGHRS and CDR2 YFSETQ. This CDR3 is CASSLGPGHNSYNEQFF. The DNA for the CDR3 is TGCGCCAGCAGCTTGGGACCGGGACATAACTCCTACAATGAGCAGTTCTTC.

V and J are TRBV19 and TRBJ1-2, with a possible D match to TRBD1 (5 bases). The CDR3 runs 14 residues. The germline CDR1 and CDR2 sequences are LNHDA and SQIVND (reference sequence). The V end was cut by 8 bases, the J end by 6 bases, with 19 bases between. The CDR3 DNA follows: TGTGCCAGTGACTTCGCGGGGGTTCCCCATGGCTACACCTTC. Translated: CASDFAGVPHGYTF.

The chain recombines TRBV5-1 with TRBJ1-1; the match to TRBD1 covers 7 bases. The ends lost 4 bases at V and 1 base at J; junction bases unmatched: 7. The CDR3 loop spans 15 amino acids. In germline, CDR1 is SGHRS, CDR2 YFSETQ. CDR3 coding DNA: TGCGCCAGCAGCGGATTAGGGGGCGCGAACACTGAAGCTTTCTTT. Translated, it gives CASSGLGGANTEAFF.

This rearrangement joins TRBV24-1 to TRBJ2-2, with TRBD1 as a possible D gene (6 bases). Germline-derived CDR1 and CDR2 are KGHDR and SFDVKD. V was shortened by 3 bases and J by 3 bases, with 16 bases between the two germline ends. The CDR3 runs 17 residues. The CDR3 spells CATSDQQGAWDTGELFF. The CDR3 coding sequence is TGTGCCACCAGTGATCAACAGGGAGCCTGGGACACCGGGGAGCTGTTTTTT.

In DNA, the CDR3 is TGCGCCAGCAGCTTGGCCTACCCTTCGGGGTCTAGCACAGATACGCAGTATTTT. Translating it yields CASSLAYPSGSSTDTQYF. The chain recombines TRBV5-1 with TRBJ2-3; a weak D match, TRBD2 (5 bases). Trimming removed 0 bases at V and 0 bases at J, with 17 bases between. Looked up from germline, CDR1 is SGHRS and CDR2 is YFSETQ. The CDR3 extends over 18 amino acids.